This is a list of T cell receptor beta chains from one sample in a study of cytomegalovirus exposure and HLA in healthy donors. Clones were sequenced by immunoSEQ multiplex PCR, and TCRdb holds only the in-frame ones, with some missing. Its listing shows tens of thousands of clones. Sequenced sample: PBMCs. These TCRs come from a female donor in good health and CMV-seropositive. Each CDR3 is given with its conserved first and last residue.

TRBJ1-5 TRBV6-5 CASSSGSNQPQHF
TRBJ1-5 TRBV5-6 CASSRRGGGNQPQHF
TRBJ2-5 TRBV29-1 CSVTPDRAIETQYF
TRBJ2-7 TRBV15 CATSSPSGSGYEQYF
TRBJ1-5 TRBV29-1 CSVWGGLNQPQHF
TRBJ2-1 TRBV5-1 CASSLGTIDEQFF
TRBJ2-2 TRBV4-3 CASSQGSGAGELFF
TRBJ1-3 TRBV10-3 CAISDRVSGNTIYF
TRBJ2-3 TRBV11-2 CASRKSGGGPDTQYF
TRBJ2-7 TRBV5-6 CASSLSSGTSYEQYF
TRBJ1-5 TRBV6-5 CASSSQGAFYNQPQHF
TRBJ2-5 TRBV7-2 CASSWDTQETQYF
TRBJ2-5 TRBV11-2 CASSSAHRGETQYF
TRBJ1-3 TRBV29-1 CSADSRSSGNTIYF
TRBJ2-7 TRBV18 CASSPRDRSYEQYF
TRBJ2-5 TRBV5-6 CASSLAWRSQETQYF
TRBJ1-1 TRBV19 CASKTIGTGGNNTEAFF
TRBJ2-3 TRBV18 CASSPGQGGDTQYF
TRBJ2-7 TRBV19 CASSIGQGDTYEQYF
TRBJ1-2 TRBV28 CASSPQGAGYGYTF
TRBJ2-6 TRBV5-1 CASSLVRGPGANVLTF
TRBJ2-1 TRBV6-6 CASSSTLGQFF
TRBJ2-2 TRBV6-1 CASKKGQNTGELFF
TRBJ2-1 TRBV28 CASSSGTGHLYNEQFF
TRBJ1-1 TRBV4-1 CASSLYRDSLGTEAFF
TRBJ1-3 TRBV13 CASSSIGGTSGNTIYF
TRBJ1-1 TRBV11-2 CASSANRGMNTEAFF
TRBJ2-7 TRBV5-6 CASSWTGTGGEYGQQYF
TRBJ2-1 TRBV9 CASSVVGEGEQFF
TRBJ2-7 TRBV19 CASSMGYGGASYEQYF
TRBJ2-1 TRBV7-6 CASSSHDFIQFF
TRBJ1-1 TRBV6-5 CASSYSRGRDTEAFF
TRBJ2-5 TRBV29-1 CAGRGKNQYF
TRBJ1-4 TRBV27 CASSLYPQNEKLFF
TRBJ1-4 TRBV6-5 CASSNDRRPNEKLFF
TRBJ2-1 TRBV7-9 CASSSQGEQFF
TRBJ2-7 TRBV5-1 CASSEGSGQYF